These T cell receptor beta chains were read from a single sample in a study of esophageal squamous cell carcinoma under preoperative chemotherapy. TCRdb reprocessed the PCR reads via MiXCR and lists one record per CDR3 protein. This sample yields about 18,000 distinct CDR3 sequences, of which roughly 46% are seen a single time; roughly 29% belongs to the top ten. The sample was collected from a patient given preoperative chemotherapy. The receptors come from a human donor with esophageal squamous cell carcinoma. The donor label of this sample is uncertain. Each CDR3 is given without its conserved first and last residue.

J: TRBJ2-1; V: TRBV5-1; CDR3: ASSLGLLIYNEQF
J: TRBJ2-1; V: TRBV12-3/TRBV12-4; CDR3: ASSLGSSSYEQF
J: NA; V: TRBV7-2; CDR3: ASRSTGGAKTQY
J: TRBJ1-3; V: TRBV7-2; CDR3: ASSSTGRSRPAAGNTIY
J: TRBJ2-3; V: TRBV7-6; CDR3: ASSPSYGTDTQY
J: TRBJ2-7; V: TRBV7-6; CDR3: ASSLSYEQY
J: TRBJ2-4; V: TRBV12-3/TRBV12-4; CDR3: ASSWGRDECGGQNTQY
J: TRBJ2-7; V: TRBV28; CDR3: ASSAGPDEQY
J: TRBJ1-2; V: TRBV7-9; CDR3: ASSLAGITNYGYT
J: TRBJ2-3; V: TRBV7-2; CDR3: ASSSPVPWQRTDTQY
J: TRBJ2-5; V: TRBV12-3/TRBV12-4; CDR3: ASKRISSLETQY
J: NA; V: TRBV10-2; CDR3: ASSPGQALEQY
J: TRBJ2-5; V: TRBV7-2; CDR3: ASSGRKGETQY
J: TRBJ2-7; V: TRBV7-9; CDR3: ASSRGLAGAYEQY
J: TRBJ2-1; V: TRBV6-1; CDR3: ASSTTGETQF
J: TRBJ2-1; V: TRBV11-1; CDR3: ASSRTSGDGETQF
J: TRBJ2-3; V: TRBV7-2; CDR3: ASRVVGGGSVADTQY
J: NA; V: TRBV5-4; CDR3: ASSFPAGDGNEQF
J: TRBJ2-5; V: TRBV10-2; CDR3: ASAIGPRETQY
J: TRBJ2-7; V: TRBV7-3; CDR3: ASSFGGSTDEQY
J: TRBJ2-3; V: TRBV7-2; CDR3: ASSSFRGTDTQY
J: TRBJ2-5; V: TRBV11-3; CDR3: ASSFLAGGETQT
J: TRBJ2-1; V: TRBV19; CDR3: ASSIYRGQYNEQF
J: TRBJ2-7; V: TRBV12-2; CDR3: ASRRKAEWEILHSSPHEQY
J: TRBJ2-7; V: TRBV7-2; CDR3: ASSFDGGPGEQY
J: TRBJ2-1; V: TRBV7-3; CDR3: ASSLRTSGYNEQF
J: TRBJ1-1; V: TRBV11-1; CDR3: ASSLVRGAIEAF
J: TRBJ2-3; V: TRBV7-8; CDR3: ASSLAGVATDTQY
J: NA; V: TRBV7-2; CDR3: ASSLDFRYEQY
J: TRBJ2-2; V: TRBV12-3/TRBV12-4; CDR3: ASSLTGLATGAQF
J: TRBJ2-2; V: TRBV7-8; CDR3: ASSPPRSGPTNTGELF
J: TRBJ2-1; V: TRBV7-2; CDR3: ASSLQDSGEQF